This TCR beta chain comes out of a study of patients and donors after allogeneic stem cell transplantation. This CDR3 region has 15 residues. Unmatched junction bases numbered 14, after V lost 6 bases and J lost 6 bases. The germline gives CDR1 DFQATT, CDR2 SNEGSKA (reference sequence). Via MiXCR, TCRdb re-called the RT-PCR reads, giving one row per CDR3 protein. The sample yields some 960,000 distinct CDR3 sequences, around 17% seen once. Sequencing used blood, either unsorted or a sorted T cell fraction (not recorded which). The chain recombines TRBV20-1 with TRBJ2-7, with 10 positions matching TRBD2. The sequence was collected from a human donor who was either an allogeneic HSCT recipient or a stem cell or donor lymphocyte infusion donor (not recorded which). It is not recorded whose cells these are; they may come from a transplant donor. CDR3 residues: CSAPISGGAGLEQYF. For the CDR3, the DNA is TGCAGTGCCCCCATCAGCGGGGGGGCCGGTCTCGAGCAGTACTTC.